Below are 26 T cell receptor beta chains sequenced from a single sample in a study of blood T cell repertoires in COVID-19. This table comes from immunoSEQ multiplex PCR, and its TCRdb copy is limited to in-frame clones, with some not included. The sample records more than 140,000 clones, approximately 82% being singletons. The sample consisted of peripheral blood. The receptors here all came from a human donor in a cohort sampled during active COVID-19.

The chain carries TRBV12-3 or TRBV12-4 and TRBJ1-1, with 7 nucleotides matching TRBD1. This CDR3 contains 13 residues. J lost 4 bases, V lost 3 bases, and 2 bases had no gene match. The CDR3 DNA reads TGTGCCAGCAGTTTGCCAGGGGGCACTGAAGCTTTCTTT. Protein: CASSLPGGTEAFF.

As to this clone: The sample contains more than one DNA sequence encoding this CDR3. The V call is TRBV18, the J call TRBJ1-5; D call uncertain. This CDR3 has 14 residues. Trimming stripped 1 base from V and 4 bases from J, with 8 bases between. The germline CDR1 and CDR2 sequences are KGHSH and LQKENI. The CDR3: CASSPRAGNQPQHF. CDR3 nucleotides: TGTGCCAGCTCACCACGGGCGGGGAATCAGCCCCAGCATTTT.

The chain couples TRBV5-4 to TRBJ1-5; perhaps TRBD1 as D (6 bases). V was clipped by 1 base and J by 5 bases, with 16 bases between them. Germline assignment: CDR1 SGHNT and CDR2 YYREEE (reference sequence). The CDR3 runs to 16 residues. Here the CDR3 DNA reads TGTGCCAGCAGCTTGAAGGTTGGGACATCCGATCAGCCCCAGCATTTT. Its translation: CASSLKVGTSDQPQHF.

The rearrangement uses TRBV25-1 and TRBJ2-2; TRBD2 matches at 8 bases. Germline V gene sequence: CDR1 MGHDK, CDR2 SYGVNS. The CDR3 has 17 residues. With 5 bases clipped from V and 2 bases from J, the junction kept 10 bases outside the gene matches. The CDR3 loop is CASSPTGGGFNTGELFF. CDR3 nucleotides: TGTGCCAGCAGTCCAACCGGGGGGGGATTTAACACCGGGGAGCTGTTTTTT. Using reference TRBV25-1 and TRBJ2-2 for the parts outside the CDR3, the full variable domain is EADIYQTPRYLVIGTGKKITLECSQTMGHDKMYWYQQDPGMELHLIHYSYGVNSTEKGDLSSESTVSRIRTEHFPLTLESARPSHTSQYLCASSPTGGGFNTGELFFGEGSRLTVL.

This clone was picked up a small number of times. This chain links TRBV28 with TRBJ2-7; D possibly corresponds to TRBD2 (5 bases). CDR3 size: 13 residues. The V gene lost 10 bases and the J gene lost 0 bases, with 13 bases spanning the gap. Germline-derived CDR1 and CDR2 are MDHEN and SYDVKM. In nucleotides, the CDR3 is TGTGCCACCGGACTTCCCAGCTCCTACGAGCAGTACTTC. Its protein is CATGLPSSYEQYF. The full variable domain, in which reference TRBV28 and TRBJ2-7 provide the parts outside the CDR3, is DVKVTQSSRYLVKRTGEKVFLECVQDMDHENMFWYRQDPGLGLRLIYFSYDVKMKEKGDIPEGYSVSREKKERFSLILESASTNQTSMYLCATGLPSSYEQYFGPGTRLTVT.

The chain couples TRBV18 to TRBJ1-5; 9 positions match TRBD1. Germline CDR1 and CDR2: KGHSH and LQKENI. Trimming removed 8 bases from V and 6 bases from J; junction bases left unmatched: 8. CDR3 length equals 14 residues. For the CDR3, the DNA is TGTGCCAGCGCATCGGGACAGGGCTTTCAGCCCCAGCATTTT. Translated: CASASGQGFQPQHF.

This chain uses TRBV29-1 with TRBJ2-7; 12 positions match TRBD1. This CDR3 has 15 amino acids. Unmatched junction bases numbered 9, after V lost 7 bases and J lost 2 bases. Germline CDR1 and CDR2: SQVTM and ANQGSEA. CDR3 sequence reads: CSALAGTGGPYEQYF. Written as DNA, the CDR3 is TGCAGCGCCTTAGCCGGGACAGGGGGCCCCTACGAGCAGTACTTC.

This chain uses TRBV3-1 (or the pseudogene TRBV3-2) with TRBJ1-1, with 7 bases matching TRBD1. The CDR3 covers 14 residues. The germline V gene has CDR1 LGHDT and CDR2 YNNKEL (reference sequence). After removal of 5 bases from V and 3 bases from J, the junction contained 6 bases not matched to a gene. For the CDR3, the DNA is TGTGCCAGCAGCGAAACAGGGGATGACACTGAAGCTTTCTTT. It codes for CASSETGDDTEAFF.

V gene TRBV6-2 or TRBV6-3 combines with J gene TRBJ1-2; TRBD1 matches at 7 bases. The CDR3 spans 13 residues. V lost 0 bases to trimming and J lost 8 bases; unmatched junction nucleotides: 3. Germline V CDR1 and CDR2: MNHEY, SVGEGT. For the CDR3, the DNA is TGTGCCAGCAGTTACTCAGGGGGCGGAGGCTACACCTTC. Translating it yields CASSYSGGGGYTF.

This clone was detected only a few times. J is TRBJ1-3 and V is TRBV4-1; D uncertain. Trimming removed 0 bases at V and 5 bases at J, with 14 bases between. Germline V CDR1 and CDR2: MGHRA, YSYEKL. This CDR3 contains 16 residues. The CDR3 nucleotides read TGCGCCAGCAGCCAAGAACCGGGTTCGGTCAGAAACACCATATATTTT. It codes for CASSQEPGSVRNTIYF.

V and J are TRBV7-6 and TRBJ2-1; no clear D. The length of the CDR3 is 13 residues. CDR1 and CDR2 from the germline V gene are SGHVS and FNYEAQ. The V end was cut by 4 bases, the J end by 13 bases, with 17 bases between. CDR3 in amino acids: CASSSFSGSLQFF. The DNA of the CDR3 is TGTGCCAGCAGCTCCTTCTCCGGGTCTCTTCAGTTCTTC.

The chain recombines TRBV5-1 with TRBJ2-1; 10 nucleotides line up with TRBD2. CDR3 size: 15 residues. V was clipped by 2 bases and J by 6 bases; unmatched bases: 5. Per the germline V gene, CDR1 is SGHRS and CDR2 is YFSETQ. This CDR3 reads CASSFRLAGINEQFF. CDR3 nucleotides: TGCGCCAGCAGCTTCAGACTAGCGGGTATCAATGAGCAGTTCTTC.

The gene calls are TRBV19 and TRBJ2-6; 10 bases are a match to TRBD1. In germline, CDR1 is LNHDA, CDR2 SQIVND (reference sequence). Unmatched junction bases numbered 7, after V lost 6 bases and J lost 2 bases. CDR3 length: 17 amino acids. In nucleotides, the CDR3 is TGTGCCAGTAGAAATGGGACAGGGGCGGCTGGGGCCAACGTCCTGACTTTC. Translated, it gives CASRNGTGAAGANVLTF.

The chain combines TRBV18 with TRBJ2-1, with TRBD1 matching over 7 bases. The germline V gene encodes CDR1 KGHSH and CDR2 LQKENI. CDR3 size: 15 residues. The V gene end was trimmed by 3 bases and the J gene end by 6 bases; junction bases not matched to a gene: 8. This chain's CDR3 is CASSPETGIINEQFF. CDR3 nucleotides: TGTGCCAGCTCACCGGAGACAGGGATTATCAATGAGCAGTTCTTC.

In its sample, this clone was seen many times. The chain has TRBV9 and TRBJ2-5; D unresolved. The CDR3 runs to 16 residues. CDR1 is SGDLS and CDR2 is YYNGEE in the germline V gene. The V and J ends lost 0 bases and 1 base respectively, with 13 bases between them. Written as DNA, the CDR3 is TGTGCCAGCAGCGTAGGCAGGTCTAACCGCCAAGAGACCCAGTACTTC. Translation gives CASSVGRSNRQETQYF.

This clone was recorded once. The chain uses TRBV20-1 and TRBJ2-1; D gene uncertain. The CDR3 sequence is 14 residues long. Germline V gives CDR1 DFQATT, CDR2 SNEGSKA (reference sequence). Trimming pared 3 bases from V and 5 bases from J, leaving 14 bases between. CDR3 DNA sequence: TGCAGTGCTAGTACCCTAGTACCTCACAATGAGCAGTTCTTC. Its protein is CSASTLVPHNEQFF.

DNA for the CDR3: TGTGCCAGCGGGGCAGGGGGAACTGAGCAGTTCTTC. This sequence encodes CASGAGGTEQFF. The chain combines TRBV12-3 or TRBV12-4 with TRBJ2-1; 7 bases agree with TRBD1. This CDR3 spans 12 amino acids. V shed 8 bases, J shed 9 bases, and the junction held 7 bases outside the gene matches.

The J gene is TRBJ2-1, the V gene TRBV11-1; 11 positions match TRBD2. The CDR3 has 16 amino acids. Germline values: CDR1 SGHAT, CDR2 FQDESV (reference sequence). V lost 1 base to trimming and J lost 8 bases; unmatched junction nucleotides: 7. The CDR3 reads CASSLDLAGGGDEQFF. CDR3 coding DNA: TGTGCCAGCAGCTTAGATCTAGCGGGAGGAGGGGATGAGCAGTTCTTC.

The rearrangement joins TRBV9 to TRBJ1-6; D is possibly TRBD1 (5 bases). There are 15 residues in the CDR3. V was pared by 0 bases and J by 9 bases, with 13 bases between. Germline V CDR1 and CDR2: SGDLS, YYNGEE. CDR3 loop: CASSVGGGDGSPLHF. The CDR3 DNA reads TGTGCCAGCAGCGTAGGGGGGGGTGATGGTTCACCCCTCCACTTT.

This clone was seen a single time. The rearrangement uses TRBV5-5 and TRBJ2-7; tentative D call: TRBD1 (6 bases). Germline V gives CDR1 SGHKS, CDR2 YYEKEE (reference sequence). Trimming cost V 0 bases and J 5 bases, with 15 bases left between them. This CDR3 has 15 residues. CDR3 DNA sequence: TGTGCCAGCAGCTTGGGGCAGGGGTGGGTTGACGAGCAGTACTTC. This codes for CASSLGQGWVDEQYF. The entire variable domain, with the rest obtained from reference TRBV5-5 and TRBJ2-7, is as follows: DAGVTQSPTHLIKTRGQQVTLRCSPISGHKSVSWYQQVLGQGPQFIFQYYEKEERGRGNFPDRFSARQFPNYSSELNVNALLLGDSALYLCASSLGQGWVDEQYFGPGTRLTVT.

This sequence joins TRBV7-3 and TRBJ2-5, with TRBD2 matching 13 bases. Germline assignment: CDR1 SGHTA and CDR2 FQGTGA. V trimming: 5 bases; J trimming: 6 bases; junction bases outside the gene matches: 9. The CDR3 runs 16 residues. CDR3 sequence reads: CASSPTSGRAGKTQYF. For the CDR3, the DNA is TGTGCCAGCAGCCCCACTAGCGGGAGGGCCGGGAAGACCCAGTACTTC.

This clone showed up just a few times. This chain links TRBV19 with TRBJ2-3, with TRBD2 matching 10 bases. The V and J ends lost 6 bases and 3 bases, in that order; junction bases with no gene match: 6. This CDR3 comprises 15 residues. Germline assignment: CDR1 LNHDA and CDR2 SQIVND (reference sequence). The CDR3 sequence is CASSLAGVGTDTQYF. In DNA form, the CDR3 reads TGTGCCAGTAGCCTAGCGGGAGTGGGTACAGATACGCAGTATTTT.

The chain recombines TRBV7-2 with TRBJ1-5, with TRBD1 matching over 9 bases. Trimming at V came to 5 bases and at J to 6 bases, leaving 8 bases not matched to a gene. The germline V gene has CDR1 SGHTA and CDR2 FQGNSA. The CDR3 is 15 residues long. This chain's CDR3 is CASSERTGEAQPQHF. The CDR3 DNA is TGTGCCAGCAGCGAAAGGACAGGGGAGGCTCAGCCCCAGCATTTT.

This clone has more than one count but fewer than ten. V and J are TRBV14 and TRBJ1-4; 8 bases map to TRBD1. The CDR3 totals 15 residues. CDR1 and CDR2 from the germline V gene are SGHDN and FVKESK. V dropped 2 bases and J dropped 8; count of bases not matched to a gene: 7. This CDR3 reads CASSQKQGAGEKLFF. The CDR3 bases are TGTGCCAGCAGCCAAAAGCAGGGGGCTGGGGAAAAACTGTTTTTT.

This clone was recorded only once. J is TRBJ1-2 and V is TRBV19, with 7 positions matching TRBD1. The CDR3 runs 14 residues. Germline lookup yields CDR1 LNHDA and CDR2 SQIVND (reference sequence). With V trimmed by 3 bases and J by 1 base, 2 bases remained unmatched. CDR3 sequence (DNA): TGTGCCAGTAGTATCACAGGGGTTAACTATGGCTACACCTTC. It encodes CASSITGVNYGYTF. Complete variable domain (other parts from reference TRBV19 and TRBJ1-2): DGGITQSPKYLFRKEGQNVTLSCEQNLNHDAMYWYRQDPGQGLRLIYYSQIVNDFQKGDIAEGYSVSREKKESFPLTVTSAQKNPTAFYLCASSITGVNYGYTFGSGTRLTVV.

The genes are TRBV27 and TRBJ1-6; D unclear. The germline V and J ends were trimmed by 3 bases and 6 bases, with 9 bases remaining between them. The CDR3 runs 14 residues. CDR1 is MNHEY and CDR2 is SMNVEV in the germline V gene (reference sequence). DNA of the CDR3: TGTGCCAGCAGTTTCGGCCAGGTTAATTCACCCCTCCACTTT. Protein product: CASSFGQVNSPLHF.